These 8 T cell receptor beta chains share one sample of origin, sequenced in a study of cytomegalovirus exposure and HLA in healthy donors. The repertoire was sequenced with immunoSEQ multiplex PCR; TCRdb's copy has only in-frame clones and lacks some. The sample shows fewer than 250,000 clones, 87% of them seen only once. Specimen: PBMCs. Receptor source: a man between 18 and 29 years old in good health and CMV-seronegative.

This chain links TRBV6-1 with TRBJ2-7; tentative D call: TRBD2 (5 bases). V was shortened by 1 base and J by 9 bases, with 13 bases between the two germline ends. Germline V gene lookup returns CDR1 MNHNS and CDR2 SASEGT. This CDR3 is built from 13 residues. CDR3 sequence: CASSEEDQSGQYF. The CDR3, as DNA: TGTGCCAGCAGTGAAGAAGACCAAAGCGGGCAGTACTTC.

The rearrangement links TRBV28 to TRBJ2-5, with 7 bases matching TRBD2. This CDR3 has 14 amino acids. V was pared by 4 bases and J by 1 base, with 3 bases of the junction left unmatched. Germline assignment: CDR1 MDHEN and CDR2 SYDVKM. The CDR3 sequence: CASSSPGGQETQYF. CDR3 coding DNA: TGTGCCAGCAGTTCTCCGGGGGGCCAAGAGACCCAGTACTTC. Full variable domain (outside the CDR3, taken from reference TRBV28 and TRBJ2-5): DVKVTQSSRYLVKRTGEKVFLECVQDMDHENMFWYRQDPGLGLRLIYFSYDVKMKEKGDIPEGYSVSREKKERFSLILESASTNQTSMYLCASSSPGGQETQYFGPGTRLLVL.

Points on this clone: A much larger clone differs from this one at a single base, so this may be a read error. This chain connects TRBV7-2 to TRBJ1-1; TRBD1 might be the D (5 bases). CDR1 SGHTA and CDR2 FQGNSA come from the germline V gene. CDR3 length equals 13 residues. Trimming pared 2 bases from V and 1 base from J, leaving 5 bases between. This chain's CDR3 is CASSLQGNTEAFF. As DNA, the CDR3 is TGTGCCAGCAGCTTACAGGGGAACACTGAAGCTTTCTTT.

The rearrangement joins TRBV5-6 to TRBJ2-7, with TRBD2 matching 7 bases. Germline-derived CDR1 and CDR2 are SGHDT and YYEEEE. The CDR3 has 16 residues. V was pared by 4 bases and J by 5 bases, with 15 bases of the junction left unmatched. In DNA form, the CDR3 reads TGTGCCAGCAGCCGTGATGAAGGACTAGTTGCCCACGAGCAGTACTTC. It codes for CASSRDEGLVAHEQYF.

This clone was seen at least ten times. The genes are TRBV30 and TRBJ1-2; D gene uncertain. Germline V gives CDR1 GTSNPN, CDR2 SVGIG (reference sequence). V shed 8 bases and J shed 0 bases, with 7 bases lying between them. The CDR3 length is 11 residues. The CDR3 coding sequence is TGTGCCCACGACACTAACTATGGCTACACCTTC. As protein: CAHDTNYGYTF.

The chain uses TRBV7-9 and TRBJ1-1, with D perhaps TRBD1 (6 bases). This CDR3 spans 15 amino acids. Germline values: CDR1 SEHNR, CDR2 FQNEAQ (reference sequence). Trimming shortened V by 10 bases and J by 5 bases, and 23 bases separated the two germline ends. CDR3 coding DNA: TGTGCCATCACCCACGGGACATCTACTGGGACTGAAGCTTTCTTT. This translates into CAITHGTSTGTEAFF. The whole variable domain, filled in from reference TRBV7-9 and TRBJ1-1, reads DTGVSQNPRHKITKRGQNVTFRCDPISEHNRLYWYRQTLGQGPEFLTYFQNEAQLEKSRLLSDRFSAERPKGSFSTLEIQRTEQGDSAMYLCAITHGTSTGTEAFFGQGTRLTVV.

V usage is TRBV19 and J usage is TRBJ2-1; the match to TRBD1 covers 8 bases. The germline V gene encodes CDR1 LNHDA and CDR2 SQIVND (reference sequence). This CDR3 is 15 amino acids long. V lost 6 bases and J lost 7; bases outside the gene matches: 11. This chain's CDR3 is CASSPTGTGSNEQFF. CDR3 sequence (DNA): TGTGCCAGTAGCCCTACCGGGACAGGCAGTAATGAGCAGTTCTTC.

J is TRBJ2-5 and V is TRBV4-3, with 11 bases that match TRBD1. V gave up 1 base and J gave up 5 bases; unmatched junction bases: 9. CDR1 is LGHNA, CDR2 YSLEER, per germline. CDR3 length: 17 amino acids. The CDR3 DNA follows: TGCGCCAGCAGCCAAGTGGGACAGGGGGTTTTTGGGGAGACCCAGTACTTC. Translated, it gives CASSQVGQGVFGETQYF.